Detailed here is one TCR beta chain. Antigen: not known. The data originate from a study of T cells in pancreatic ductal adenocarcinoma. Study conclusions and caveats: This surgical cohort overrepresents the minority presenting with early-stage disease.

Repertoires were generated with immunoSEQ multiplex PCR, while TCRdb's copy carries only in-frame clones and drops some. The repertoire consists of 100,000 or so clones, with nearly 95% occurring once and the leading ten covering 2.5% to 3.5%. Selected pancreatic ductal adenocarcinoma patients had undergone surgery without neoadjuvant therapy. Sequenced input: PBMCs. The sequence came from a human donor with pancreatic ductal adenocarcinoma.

CDR3 in amino acids: CAWNAGGWGTDTQYF. Here the CDR3 DNA reads TGTGCCTGGAACGCGGGCGGTTGGGGCACAGATACGCAGTATTTT. The V and J genes are TRBV30 and TRBJ2-3, with TRBD2 as a possible D gene (5 bases). V dropped 4 bases and J dropped 1 base, with 15 bases sitting between them. Germline V CDR1 and CDR2: GTSNPN, SVGIG (reference sequence). The length of the CDR3 is 15 residues.